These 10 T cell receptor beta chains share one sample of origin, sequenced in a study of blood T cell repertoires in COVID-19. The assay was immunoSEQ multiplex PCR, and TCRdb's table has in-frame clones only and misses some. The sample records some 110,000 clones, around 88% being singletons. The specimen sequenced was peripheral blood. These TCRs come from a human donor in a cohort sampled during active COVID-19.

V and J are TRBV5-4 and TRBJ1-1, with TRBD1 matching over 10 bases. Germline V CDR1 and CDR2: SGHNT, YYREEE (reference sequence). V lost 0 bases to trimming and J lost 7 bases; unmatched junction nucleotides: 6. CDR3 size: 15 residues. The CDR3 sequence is CASSLGTGGGGEAFF. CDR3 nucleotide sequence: TGTGCCAGCAGCTTGGGGACAGGGGGAGGTGGTGAAGCTTTCTTT.

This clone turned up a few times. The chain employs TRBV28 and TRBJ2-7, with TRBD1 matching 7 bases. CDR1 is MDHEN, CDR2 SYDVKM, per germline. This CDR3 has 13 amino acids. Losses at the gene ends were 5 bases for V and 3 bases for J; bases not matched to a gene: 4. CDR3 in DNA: TGTGCCAGCAGTCGGGACAGCATCTACGAGCAGTACTTC. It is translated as CASSRDSIYEQYF. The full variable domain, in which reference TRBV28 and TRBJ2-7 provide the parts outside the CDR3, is DVKVTQSSRYLVKRTGEKVFLECVQDMDHENMFWYRQDPGLGLRLIYFSYDVKMKEKGDIPEGYSVSREKKERFSLILESASTNQTSMYLCASSRDSIYEQYFGPGTRLTVT.

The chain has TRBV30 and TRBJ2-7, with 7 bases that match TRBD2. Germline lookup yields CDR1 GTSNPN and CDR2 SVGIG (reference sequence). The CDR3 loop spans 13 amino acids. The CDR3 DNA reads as TGTGCTATCACCCCGGGGAGGGAGGACGAGCAGTACTTC. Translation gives CAITPGREDEQYF.

The DNA of the CDR3 is TGTGCCAGCAGCTTAGCGCGCGCTAGCGGGAAAGAGACCCAGTACTTC. Translated, it gives CASSLARASGKETQYF. The gene calls are TRBV7-9 and TRBJ2-5; 9 positions match TRBD2. Per the germline V gene, CDR1 is SEHNR and CDR2 is FQNEAQ (reference sequence). V was clipped by 0 bases and J by 3 bases; unmatched bases: 5. This CDR3 is 16 amino acids long.

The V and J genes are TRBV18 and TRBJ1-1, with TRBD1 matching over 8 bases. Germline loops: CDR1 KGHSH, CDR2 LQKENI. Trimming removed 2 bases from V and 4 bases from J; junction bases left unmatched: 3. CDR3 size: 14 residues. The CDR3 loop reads CASSPTGGGTEAFF. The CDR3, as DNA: TGTGCCAGCTCACCAACAGGGGGTGGCACTGAAGCTTTCTTT.

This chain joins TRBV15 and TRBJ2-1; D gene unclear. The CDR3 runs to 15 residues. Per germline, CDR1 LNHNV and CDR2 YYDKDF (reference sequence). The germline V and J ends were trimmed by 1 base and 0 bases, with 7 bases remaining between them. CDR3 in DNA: TGTGCCACCAGCAGAGGCCTATCCTCCTACAATGAGCAGTTCTTC. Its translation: CATSRGLSSYNEQFF.

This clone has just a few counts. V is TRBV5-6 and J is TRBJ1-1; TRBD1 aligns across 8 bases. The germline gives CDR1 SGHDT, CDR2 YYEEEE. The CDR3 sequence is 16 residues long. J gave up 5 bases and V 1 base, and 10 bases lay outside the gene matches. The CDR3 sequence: CASSLFQGAIGTEAFF. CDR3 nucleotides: TGTGCCAGCAGCTTGTTTCAGGGGGCGATCGGGACTGAAGCTTTCTTT.

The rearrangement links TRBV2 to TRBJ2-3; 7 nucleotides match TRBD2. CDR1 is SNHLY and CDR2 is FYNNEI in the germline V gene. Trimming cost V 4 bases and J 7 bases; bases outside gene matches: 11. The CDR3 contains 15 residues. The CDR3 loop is CASSGEGGSRNTQYF. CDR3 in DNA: TGTGCCAGCAGTGGGGAGGGAGGGAGCAGAAATACGCAGTATTTT.

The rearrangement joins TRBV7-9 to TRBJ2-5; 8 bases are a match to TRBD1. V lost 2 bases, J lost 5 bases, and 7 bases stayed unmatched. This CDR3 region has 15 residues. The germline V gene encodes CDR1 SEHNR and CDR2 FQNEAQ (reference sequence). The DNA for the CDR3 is TGTGCCAGCAGCTTACCAGGGGGCGCTTGGGAGACCCAGTACTTC. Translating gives CASSLPGGAWETQYF.

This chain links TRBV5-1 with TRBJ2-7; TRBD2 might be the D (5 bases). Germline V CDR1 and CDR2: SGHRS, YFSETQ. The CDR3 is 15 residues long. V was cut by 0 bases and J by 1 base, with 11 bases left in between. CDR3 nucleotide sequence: TGCGCCAGCAGCTTGGTAGGAGGCATATCCTACGAGCAGTACTTC. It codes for CASSLVGGISYEQYF.